A single sample gave rise to the 26 T cell receptor beta chains below, sequenced in a study of blood T cell repertoires in COVID-19. TCRdb keeps only in-frame clones here, not all; method: immunoSEQ multiplex PCR. The sample yields about 120,000 clones, more than 80% seen once. Sequencing was done on a sample of peripheral blood. These TCRs come from a man aged 40-49 years with acute or convalescent COVID-19.

V and J are TRBV9 and TRBJ1-5; TRBD1 is a possible D gene (6 bases). Germline lookup yields CDR1 SGDLS and CDR2 YYNGEE. Trimming took 3 bases from V and 10 from J, leaving 14 bases between them. The CDR3 has 13 amino acids. The CDR3 here is CASSEDSGTPQHF. Here the CDR3 DNA reads TGTGCCAGCAGCGAGGATTCCGGGACACCCCAGCATTTT.

This chain uses TRBV5-4 with TRBJ2-3, with 7 positions matching TRBD2. V lost 5 bases to trimming and J lost 4 bases; unmatched junction nucleotides: 10. In germline, CDR1 is SGHNT, CDR2 YYREEE (reference sequence). The CDR3 runs 15 residues. DNA of the CDR3: TGTGCCAGCAGATCTGGGGGGGTGGGTCCAGATACGCAGTATTTT. This sequence encodes CASRSGGVGPDTQYF. Drawing the rest from reference TRBV5-4 and TRBJ2-3, the complete variable domain is ETGVTQSPTHLIKTRGQQVTLRCSSQSGHNTVSWYQQALGQGPQFIFQYYREEENGRGNFPPRFSGLQFPNYSSELNVNALELDDSALYLCASRSGGVGPDTQYFGPGTRLTVL.

The sample holds one count of this clone. This chain uses TRBV18 with TRBJ1-5, with D possibly TRBD1 on 6 matching bases. The V end was cut by 4 bases, the J end by 3 bases, with 13 bases between. The germline V gene encodes CDR1 KGHSH and CDR2 LQKENI. CDR3 length: 15 residues. This CDR3 reads CASSQDSTSNQPQHF. The DNA for the CDR3 is TGTGCCAGCTCACAGGACAGTACGTCCAATCAGCCCCAGCATTTT.

J is TRBJ2-7 and V is TRBV24-1, with D possibly being TRBD2 (5 bases). Germline CDR1 and CDR2: KGHDR and SFDVKD. The CDR3 spans 10 residues. The ends were cut back, 5 bases at V and 7 bases at J, with 5 bases in the middle. CDR3: CATSAGEQYF. The DNA of the CDR3 is TGTGCCACCAGTGCGGGGGAGCAGTACTTC.

This rearrangement joins TRBV19 to TRBJ1-5; D might be TRBD1 (5 bases). CDR1 LNHDA and CDR2 SQIVND come from the germline V gene (reference sequence). V was clipped by 4 bases and J by 4 bases, with 11 bases between them. This CDR3 has 14 residues. The CDR3 loop reads CASSTGPGNQPQHF. The CDR3 nucleotides read TGTGCCAGTAGTACCGGGCCAGGGAATCAGCCCCAGCATTTT.

The rearrangement joins TRBV5-1 to TRBJ1-1; the match to TRBD1 covers 7 bases. The CDR3 is 15 residues long. Germline CDR1 SGHRS, CDR2 YFSETQ. V lost 4 bases to trimming and J lost 1 base; unmatched junction nucleotides: 7. CDR3 sequence reads: CASSEWDRTNTEAFF. DNA of the CDR3: TGCGCCAGCAGCGAATGGGACAGAACGAACACTGAAGCTTTCTTT.

The CDR3 loop reads CASSGQGWTDTQYF. CDR3 DNA: TGTGCCAGCAGCGGCCAGGGATGGACAGATACGCAGTATTTT. The chain recombines TRBV21-1 with TRBJ2-3; the table calls TRBD1, which could not be checked here. TRBV21-1 is designated a pseudogene. CDR3 length: 14 residues.

The genes are TRBV24-1 and TRBJ2-1; the D gene is possibly TRBD1 (6 bases). There are 15 residues in the CDR3. The germline V and J ends were trimmed by 3 bases and 8 bases, with 16 bases remaining between them. Looked up from germline, CDR1 is KGHDR and CDR2 is SFDVKD. In DNA, the CDR3 is TGTGCCACCAGTGATCCTCCAACAGGGACCGATGAGCAGTTCTTC. Protein sequence: CATSDPPTGTDEQFF.

The chain employs TRBV19 and TRBJ2-1; TRBD1 might be the D (5 bases). Germline loops: CDR1 LNHDA, CDR2 SQIVND (reference sequence). This CDR3 contains 13 residues. Trimming cost V 6 bases and J 5 bases, with 11 bases left between them. The CDR3 coding sequence is TGTGCCAGTAGCGACAGTTTTGACAATGAGCAGTTCTTC. Amino acid sequence: CASSDSFDNEQFF.

V usage is TRBV7-9 and J usage is TRBJ1-1; D is uncertain. The CDR3 loop spans 12 amino acids. V lost 5 bases and J lost 6, with 10 bases in between. CDR1 and CDR2 (germline): SEHNR, FQNEAQ (reference sequence). The CDR3 DNA sequence: TGTGCCAGCAGCAGCGGGCGGGCTGAAGCTTTCTTT. Amino acids: CASSSGRAEAFF.

This clone has more than one count but fewer than ten. The CDR3 protein is CASNLDTLNTEAFF. The DNA of the CDR3 is TGCGCCAGCAATTTGGACACACTGAACACTGAAGCTTTCTTT. The chain recombines TRBV5-1 with TRBJ1-1; weak D call: TRBD1 (5 bases). The CDR3 is 14 residues long. In germline, CDR1 is SGHRS, CDR2 YFSETQ. Trimming shortened V by 6 bases and J by 0 bases, and 12 bases separated the two germline ends. Variable domain in full (rest from reference TRBV5-1 and TRBJ1-1): KAGVTQTPRYLIKTRGQQVTLSCSPISGHRSVSWYQQTPGQGLQFLFEYFSETQRNKGNFPGRFSGRQFSNSRSEMNVSTLELGDSALYLCASNLDTLNTEAFFGQGTRLTVV.

Only one count was recorded for this clone. V gene TRBV10-3 combines with J gene TRBJ1-1, with D maybe TRBD1 (5 bases). The V gene's germline CDR1 is ENHRY and CDR2 SYGVKD. This CDR3 comprises 13 residues. V was shortened by 6 bases and J by 2 bases, with 10 bases between the two germline ends. Here the CDR3 reads CAIRSGLNTEAFF. The CDR3 nucleotides are TGTGCCATCAGGTCAGGGCTAAACACTGAAGCTTTCTTT.

The chain uses TRBV7-3 and TRBJ1-2; D is possibly TRBD1 (6 bases). Germline V gene lookup returns CDR1 SGHTA and CDR2 FQGTGA. The CDR3 loop spans 14 amino acids. V lost 2 bases and J lost 4, with 11 bases in between. CDR3 in amino acids: CASSLGTSGYGYTF. The DNA for the CDR3 is TGTGCCAGCAGCTTAGGGACATCCGGCTATGGCTACACCTTC.

In nucleotides, the CDR3 is TGTGCCATCAGTGAGCCTCGACCCGGGACAGGCTACAATGAGCAGTTCTTC. Its translation is CAISEPRPGTGYNEQFF. The chain recombines TRBV10-3 with TRBJ2-1; 8 nucleotides agree with TRBD1. J gave up 3 bases and V 2 bases, and 9 bases lay outside the gene matches. Per germline, CDR1 ENHRY and CDR2 SYGVKD. This CDR3 comprises 17 residues.

This chain's CDR3 is CASSPTGGRNTEAFF. In nucleotides, the CDR3 is TGTGCCAGCTCACCGACAGGGGGAAGGAACACTGAAGCTTTCTTT. This sequence joins TRBV18 and TRBJ1-1, with TRBD1 matching over 9 bases. This CDR3 spans 15 amino acids. The junction had 3 bases not matched to a gene; V was cut back by 3 bases and J by 1 base. CDR1 is KGHSH, CDR2 LQKENI, per germline.

This clone was seen only once. Different DNA sequences within this sample yield the same CDR3. The chain combines TRBV10-1 with TRBJ1-1; D gene unclear. V lost 4 bases, J lost 0 bases, and 6 bases lay in between. The CDR3 runs 13 residues. Germline loops: CDR1 WNHNN, CDR2 SYGVQD (reference sequence). CDR3 sequence reads: CASSGQMNTEAFF. CDR3 DNA sequence: TGCGCCAGCAGTGGGCAGATGAACACTGAAGCTTTCTTT.

V gene TRBV19 combines with J gene TRBJ2-1; 7 positions agree with TRBD2. V gave up 5 bases and J gave up 2 bases; unmatched junction bases: 18. The germline V gene encodes CDR1 LNHDA and CDR2 SQIVND (reference sequence). This CDR3 region has 19 residues. CDR3: CASSDPRGGRAATYNEQFF. The CDR3 DNA reads as TGTGCCAGTAGTGATCCTCGGGGAGGGAGGGCCGCCACCTACAATGAGCAGTTCTTC.

The genes are TRBV5-1 and TRBJ2-7, with 7 bases lining up with TRBD2. V was clipped by 1 base and J by 1 base; unmatched bases: 5. The CDR3 spans 15 residues. From germline, CDR1 is SGHRS and CDR2 YFSETQ. The CDR3 DNA is TGCGCCAGCAGCTTGTATGAACTAGCGTCCTACGAGCAGTACTTC. It is translated as CASSLYELASYEQYF.

The chain uses TRBV4-3 and TRBJ2-3; tentatively, D is TRBD2 (6 bases). The CDR3 runs 14 residues. Germline CDR1 and CDR2: LGHNA and YSLEER. The V gene lost 0 bases and the J gene lost 8 bases, with 12 bases spanning the gap. In DNA, the CDR3 is TGCGCCAGCAGCCAAGATCATTCGGAGGGTACGCAGTATTTT. This gives the protein CASSQDHSEGTQYF.

In nucleotides, the CDR3 is TGTGCCAGCAGCTTAGGCCGTGGACTGATTAACTATGGCTACACCTTC. Protein: CASSLGRGLINYGYTF. The chain has TRBV13 and TRBJ1-2, with no clear D. The CDR3 is 16 amino acids. V shed 0 bases and J shed 1 base, with 12 bases lying between them. CDR1 and CDR2 (germline): PRHDT, FYEKMQ (reference sequence).

The J gene is TRBJ1-2, the V gene TRBV6-5, with D possibly being TRBD1 (6 bases). Trimming pared 6 bases from V and 5 bases from J, leaving 10 bases between. Germline values: CDR1 MNHEY, CDR2 SVGAGI. The CDR3 covers 12 residues. CDR3 sequence (DNA): TGTGCCAGCAGAAAGGGGGGGTATGGCTACACCTTC. Its translation is CASRKGGYGYTF.

This rearrangement joins TRBV29-1 to TRBJ2-7; D may be TRBD1 (6 bases). V was pared by 0 bases and J by 7 bases, with 19 bases between. Germline V lookup: CDR1 SQVTM, CDR2 ANQGSEA. This CDR3 is 15 amino acids long. The CDR3 protein is CSVEDAPDRSGEQYF. Here the CDR3 DNA reads TGCAGCGTTGAAGACGCCCCAGACAGGTCGGGAGAGCAGTACTTC.

The chain links TRBV2 to TRBJ2-5; D gene unclear. Trimming pared 5 bases from V and 5 bases from J, leaving 12 bases between. CDR1 SNHLY and CDR2 FYNNEI come from the germline V gene. The CDR3 spans 13 residues. CDR3 DNA: TGTGCCAGCAGTTCTAGGTTGGATGAGACCCAGTACTTC. Translation: CASSSRLDETQYF.

The rearrangement links TRBV10-3 to TRBJ2-5; 7 bases match TRBD1. V gave up 6 bases and J gave up 5 bases; unmatched junction bases: 6. The CDR3 contains 13 residues. Germline V CDR1 and CDR2: ENHRY, SYGVKD. As DNA, the CDR3 is TGTGCCATCAGGGGACAGTCGTGGGAGACCCAGTACTTC. It is translated as CAIRGQSWETQYF.

The chain couples TRBV4-2 to TRBJ1-6; D is undetermined. V dropped 1 base and J dropped 8 bases, with 9 bases sitting between them. The CDR3 is 14 amino acids. Germline V gene data show CDR1 as LGHNA and CDR2 as YNFKEQ. Written as DNA, the CDR3 is TGTGCCAGCAGCCAAGCGGCAGGCCATTCACCCCTCCACTTT. It is translated as CASSQAAGHSPLHF.

The J gene is TRBJ2-3, the V gene TRBV7-2, with D possibly being TRBD2 (6 bases). Per the germline V gene, CDR1 is SGHTA and CDR2 is FQGNSA. The CDR3 loop spans 16 amino acids. V lost 2 bases and J lost 1, with 13 bases in between. The CDR3 DNA follows: TGTGCCAGCAGCTTATTGTCCGGGGGAGGCACAGATACGCAGTATTTT. It codes for CASSLLSGGGTDTQYF.